The 21 T cell receptor beta chains listed next were all sequenced from one sample in a study of T cells in Graves' hyperthyroidism and ophthalmopathy. Amplification yielded TCR beta CDR3 regions, with RNA transcripts as the source. When the TCR CDR3 underwent first-round RT-PCR, the HTBI primer set was used. TCRdb fed the multiplex PCR reads into MiXCR, producing one record per CDR3 protein. Altogether hundreds of thousands of distinct CDR3 sequences are present, over 12% being singletons, with the ten largest covering roughly an eighth. The sequencing input was blood. The receptors here all came from a man between 18 and 35 years old with Graves' ophthalmopathy.

In this sample, this clonotype turned up a few times. Germline is not matched at one junction end, which may reflect a read error. The gene calls are TRBV4-1 and TRBJ2-1; D is undetermined. Germline CDR1 MGHRA, CDR2 YSYEKL. The CDR3 totals 15 residues. CDR3: CASSLTPATYNEQFF. Here the CDR3 DNA reads TGTGCCAGCAGCTTAACACCGGCAACCTACAATGAGCAGTTCTTC.

V gene TRBV6-1 combines with J gene TRBJ2-1, with a possible D match to TRBD2 (7 bases). CDR3 size: 16 residues. The ends were cut back, 6 bases at V and 12 bases at J, with 27 bases in the middle. Germline V gives CDR1 MNHNS, CDR2 SASEGT. CDR3 protein: CASSYAKDWGGPGQFF. The CDR3 DNA reads as TGTGCCAGCAGCTACGCAAAGGATTGGGGGGGCCCGGGGCAGTTCTTC.

This clonotype was observed at least ten times. The gene calls are TRBV7-9 and TRBJ2-1; 12 nucleotides align to TRBD1. The CDR3 is 17 amino acids. V shed 4 bases and J 10 bases; nucleotides not matched to a gene: 14. Germline V gives CDR1 SEHNR, CDR2 FQNEAQ (reference sequence). CDR3 nucleotide sequence: TGTGCCAGCAGCTCCGAGAAGCCGGGACAGGGGGCTTGGGAGCAGTTCTTC. This translates into CASSSEKPGQGAWEQFF.

This clonotype was seen a handful of times. This chain uses TRBV6-1 with TRBJ2-5; D is undetermined. V lost 1 base and J lost 0, with 12 bases in between. The V gene's germline CDR1 is MNHNS and CDR2 SASEGT. CDR3 length: 16 amino acids. Written as DNA, the CDR3 is TGTGCCAGCAGTGAAGTTGGCGGAGTGTACCAAGAGACCCAGTACTTC. Translation: CASSEVGGVYQETQYF.

This clonotype has a count of ten or more. This rearrangement joins TRBV11-2 to TRBJ2-4; D remains ambiguous. Per germline, CDR1 SGHAT and CDR2 FQNNGV. This CDR3 region has 16 residues. V gave up 4 bases and J gave up 0 bases, with 13 bases separating them. CDR3 in amino acids: CASSSLDGLAKNIQYF. CDR3 in DNA: TGTGCCAGCAGCTCCCTAGACGGGCTAGCCAAAAACATTCAGTACTTC.

The chain has TRBV5-8 and TRBJ2-1; D gene ambiguous. This CDR3 has 15 amino acids. The germline CDR1 and CDR2 sequences are SGHTS and YDEGEE. The germline V and J ends were trimmed by 4 bases and 2 bases, with 13 bases remaining between them. Here the CDR3 reads CASSPPDEPYNEQFF. In DNA form, the CDR3 reads TGTGCCAGCAGCCCCCCCGACGAACCCTACAATGAGCAGTTCTTC.

The V and J genes are TRBV7-9 and TRBJ1-6; TRBD1 aligns across 9 bases. V lost 3 bases and J lost 10; bases outside the gene matches: 4. Germline V gene sequence: CDR1 SEHNR, CDR2 FQNEAQ (reference sequence). The CDR3 extends over 14 amino acids. CDR3 protein: CASSLGTGYSPLHF. The CDR3 nucleotides read TGTGCCAGCAGCTTGGGGACAGGGTACTCACCCCTCCACTTT. Complete variable domain (other parts from reference TRBV7-9 and TRBJ1-6): DTGVSQNPRHKITKRGQNVTFRCDPISEHNRLYWYRQTLGQGPEFLTYFQNEAQLEKSRLLSDRFSAERPKGSFSTLEIQRTEQGDSAMYLCASSLGTGYSPLHFGNGTRLTVT.

This clonotype was seen more than once but under ten times. The V gene is TRBV10-3, the J gene TRBJ2-1, with 7 bases fitting TRBD1. The J segment lost 4 bases and the V segment lost 7 bases, leaving 7 bases of the junction unmatched. The CDR3 runs 14 residues. Per germline, CDR1 ENHRY and CDR2 SYGVKD. CDR3 coding DNA: TGTGCCATCACCGAGGGGGACAGATACAATGAGCAGTTCTTC. Its translation is CAITEGDRYNEQFF.

This clonotype has ten or more counts. The genes are TRBV7-3 and TRBJ2-1; D could derive from TRBD1 or TRBD2 (5 bases each). The CDR3 spans 12 residues. Germline CDR1 SGHTA, CDR2 FQGTGA. V was trimmed by 5 bases and J by 7 bases, leaving 9 bases between them. DNA for the CDR3: TGTGCCAGCAGCGGGGGACGAAATGAGCAGTTCTTC. The encoded protein is CASSGGRNEQFF.

Ten or more counts support this clonotype. CDR3 residues: CASSPGNLNTEAFF. CDR3 bases: TGTGCCAGCAGCCCCGGGAACTTGAACACTGAAGCTTTCTTT. The chain combines TRBV3-1 with TRBJ1-1, with D uncertain. Germline assignment: CDR1 LGHDT and CDR2 YNNKEL (reference sequence). Between the trimmed V and J ends, which lost 4 bases and 0 bases, there was a span of 9 bases. This CDR3 is 14 amino acids long.

This chain connects TRBV5-8 to TRBJ1-5; 7 positions agree with TRBD1. Germline V CDR1 and CDR2: SGHTS, YDEGEE. This CDR3 is built from 15 residues. V gave up 0 bases and J gave up 2 bases; unmatched junction bases: 2. The DNA for the CDR3 is TGTGCCAGCAGCTTGGACAGGGGAGGCAATCAGCCCCAGCATTTT. It yields the protein CASSLDRGGNQPQHF.

This clonotype has a count of ten or more. The chain combines TRBV3-1 with TRBJ2-7; 11 nucleotides agree with TRBD2. Germline CDR1 LGHDT, CDR2 YNNKEL (reference sequence). J lost 5 bases, V lost 0 bases, and 3 bases had no gene match. The CDR3 sequence is 15 residues long. Here the CDR3 reads CASSQELAGVDEQYF. CDR3 DNA sequence: TGTGCCAGCAGCCAAGAACTAGCGGGAGTCGACGAGCAGTACTTC.

This clonotype was detected ten times or more. The chain links TRBV5-1 to TRBJ2-3; no reliable D call. This CDR3 contains 14 residues. V gave up 7 bases and J gave up 6 bases, with 18 bases separating them. Germline V gene data show CDR1 as SGHRS and CDR2 as YFSETQ. The CDR3 loop is CASGVEGPEDTQYF. Here the CDR3 DNA reads TGCGCCAGCGGGGTGGAAGGTCCAGAGGATACGCAGTATTTT. Based on the CDR3 plus reference TRBV5-1 and TRBJ2-3, the full variable domain is KAGVTQTPRYLIKTRGQQVTLSCSPISGHRSVSWYQQTPGQGLQFLFEYFSETQRNKGNFPGRFSGRQFSNSRSEMNVSTLELGDSALYLCASGVEGPEDTQYFGPGTRLTVL.

J is TRBJ2-2 and V is TRBV6-1; maybe TRBD1 (5 bases). Trimming cost V 5 bases and J 4 bases, with 14 bases left between them. CDR3 size: 15 residues. The V gene's germline CDR1 is MNHNS and CDR2 SASEGT. The DNA for the CDR3 is TGTGCCAGCAGTCGACAGTCGGGTAGCACCGGGGAGCTGTTTTTT. It specifies CASSRQSGSTGELFF.

This clonotype showed up many times. The CDR3 DNA reads TGCGCCAGCAGCTTGCAATCAGATAACTACGAGCAGTACTTC. It codes for CASSLQSDNYEQYF. V gene TRBV5-1 combines with J gene TRBJ2-7; D ambiguous. Between the trimmed V and J ends, which lost 1 base and 3 bases, there was a span of 11 bases. The CDR3 has 14 amino acids. The germline CDR1 and CDR2 sequences are SGHRS and YFSETQ. The variable domain in full, completed from reference TRBV5-1 and TRBJ2-7, reads KAGVTQTPRYLIKTRGQQVTLSCSPISGHRSVSWYQQTPGQGLQFLFEYFSETQRNKGNFPGRFSGRQFSNSRSEMNVSTLELGDSALYLCASSLQSDNYEQYFGPGTRLTVT.

This clonotype was observed at least ten times. The chain carries TRBV5-5 and TRBJ2-7, with TRBD1 identical over 9 bases. CDR3 length: 15 amino acids. Unmatched junction bases numbered 6, after V lost 5 bases and J lost 0 bases. Germline assignment: CDR1 SGHKS and CDR2 YYEKEE (reference sequence). The CDR3 spells CASRSGTGSSYEQYF. CDR3 DNA sequence: TGTGCCAGCAGATCCGGGACAGGGAGCTCCTACGAGCAGTACTTC. The full variable domain, in which reference TRBV5-5 and TRBJ2-7 provide the parts outside the CDR3, is DAGVTQSPTHLIKTRGQQVTLRCSPISGHKSVSWYQQVLGQGPQFIFQYYEKEERGRGNFPDRFSARQFPNYSSELNVNALLLGDSALYLCASRSGTGSSYEQYFGPGTRLTVT.

This clonotype was counted only a few times. This chain connects TRBV11-1 to TRBJ2-7, with TRBD2 as a possible D gene (6 bases). This CDR3 has 14 residues. Trimming pared 3 bases from V and 5 bases from J, leaving 14 bases between. The germline V gene has CDR1 SGHAT and CDR2 FQDESV (reference sequence). The CDR3: CASSLGGSPNEQYF. CDR3 sequence (DNA): TGTGCCAGCAGCTTGGGGGGATCTCCTAACGAGCAGTACTTC.

This clonotype was detected ten times or more. The V and J genes are TRBV2 and TRBJ2-7; 8 positions match TRBD2. The CDR3 runs to 14 residues. Trimming took 8 bases from V and 2 from J; bases not matched to a gene: 8. Germline assignment: CDR1 SNHLY and CDR2 FYNNEI. The CDR3 protein is CASGPEAGAYEQYF. DNA for the CDR3: TGTGCCAGCGGGCCAGAAGCGGGAGCCTACGAGCAGTACTTC.

At least ten counts were recorded for this clonotype. The rearrangement joins TRBV7-9 to TRBJ1-1, with a possible D match to TRBD1 (6 bases). Germline values: CDR1 SEHNR, CDR2 FQNEAQ (reference sequence). V dropped 4 bases and J dropped 6 bases, with 15 bases sitting between them. The CDR3 has 14 residues. Here the CDR3 reads CASSSQTGSSEAFF. The CDR3 DNA sequence: TGTGCCAGCAGCTCCCAGACAGGCTCCTCTGAAGCTTTCTTT.

This clonotype was found a few times. The V gene is TRBV6-4, the J gene TRBJ1-1; no reliable D call. CDR3 length: 14 amino acids. The germline V gene has CDR1 MRHNA and CDR2 SNTAGT. V lost 2 bases and J lost 2, with 9 bases in between. CDR3 protein: CASSDGRPNTEAFF. In DNA form, the CDR3 reads TGTGCCAGCAGTGACGGTAGACCTAACACTGAAGCTTTCTTT.

The gene calls are TRBV6-4 and TRBJ2-3; 8 bases are shared with TRBD1. With V trimmed by 8 bases and J by 1 base, 11 bases remained unmatched. The CDR3 loop spans 16 amino acids. In germline, CDR1 is MRHNA, CDR2 SNTAGT. The CDR3, as DNA: TGTGCCAGCCTAGAGGGGCCGGGACAGGGCACAGATACGCAGTATTTT. Amino acid sequence: CASLEGPGQGTDTQYF.